What follows are 31 T cell receptor beta chains derived from one specimen sequenced in a study of cytomegalovirus exposure and HLA in healthy donors. The PCR used 60 Vbeta and 13 Jbeta primers. The assay was immunoSEQ multiplex PCR, and TCRdb's table has in-frame clones only and misses some. Of about 150,000 clones in the sample, 65% to 80% are singletons; the top ten hold 4%. Sequencing was carried out using PBMCs. The receptor source for this set is a woman between 40 and 55 years old in good health and CMV-seronegative.

This sequence joins TRBV5-8 and TRBJ2-1; perhaps TRBD2 as D (7 bases). In germline, CDR1 is SGHTS, CDR2 YDEGEE. Trimming pared 4 bases from V and 0 bases from J, leaving 20 bases between. The CDR3 consists of 18 residues. In DNA, the CDR3 is TGTGCCAGCAGCCCCTACTCCCGCGGGGGCAGCTCCTACAATGAGCAGTTCTTC. Translating it yields CASSPYSRGGSSYNEQFF.

This clone was counted a few times. J is TRBJ2-3 and V is TRBV5-6, with D tentatively TRBD2 (6 bases). Germline CDR1 SGHDT, CDR2 YYEEEE. The CDR3 contains 14 residues. V dropped 7 bases and J dropped 0 bases, with 12 bases sitting between them. The CDR3 region has the DNA TGTGCCAGCCGGGAGCTATTTAGCACAGATACGCAGTATTTT. As protein: CASRELFSTDTQYF.

The chain combines TRBV27 with TRBJ1-6; D perhaps matches TRBD1 (5 bases). There are 14 residues in the CDR3. Per the germline V gene, CDR1 is MNHEY and CDR2 is SMNVEV (reference sequence). Between the trimmed V and J ends, which lost 6 bases and 4 bases, there was a span of 10 bases. CDR3 nucleotides: TGTGCCAGCAGGCTTCAGGGTTATAATTCACCCCTCCACTTT. Translated: CASRLQGYNSPLHF.

The chain carries TRBV9 and TRBJ2-2; 7 bases fit TRBD2. This CDR3 is 15 amino acids long. Looked up from germline, CDR1 is SGDLS and CDR2 is YYNGEE. The J segment lost 4 bases and the V segment lost 3 bases, leaving 6 bases of the junction unmatched. CDR3 bases: TGTGCCAGCAGCGGAGCGGGAAGGTCCACCGGGGAGCTGTTTTTT. Translated, it gives CASSGAGRSTGELFF.

This clone was seen a few times. V is TRBV27 and J is TRBJ1-1; D is perhaps TRBD1 (5 bases). The V end lost 2 bases, the J end lost 7 bases, and 11 bases lay between the germline ends. The CDR3 is made up of 13 amino acids. CDR1 is MNHEY and CDR2 is SMNVEV in the germline V gene (reference sequence). The CDR3 DNA follows: TGTGCCAGCAGTTTAATAGGGAGGGGTGAAGCTTTCTTT. Translating it yields CASSLIGRGEAFF.

The chain is built from TRBV28 and TRBJ2-7, with 10 bases fitting TRBD2. V was pared by 3 bases and J by 3 bases, with 5 bases of the junction left unmatched. Germline CDR1 reads MDHEN; CDR2 reads SYDVKM. The CDR3 sequence is 15 residues long. The CDR3 nucleotides read TGTGCCAGCAGTTTTGGACTAGCGGACTTCTACGAGCAGTACTTC. Amino acids: CASSFGLADFYEQYF.

This clone was seen only once. J is TRBJ2-6 and V is TRBV30, with a possible D match to TRBD2 (5 bases). This CDR3 has 14 amino acids. The V end was cut by 5 bases, the J end by 0 bases, with 8 bases between. The V gene's germline CDR1 is GTSNPN and CDR2 SVGIG (reference sequence). The CDR3 sequence is CAWGSGSGANVLTF. DNA of the CDR3: TGTGCCTGGGGAAGCGGCTCTGGGGCCAACGTCCTGACTTTC.

The V call is TRBV10-3, the J call TRBJ2-1, with 9 positions matching TRBD2. This CDR3 comprises 13 residues. Germline V gene sequence: CDR1 ENHRY, CDR2 SYGVKD. The J segment lost 7 bases and the V segment lost 3 bases, leaving 1 base of the junction unmatched. The CDR3 DNA follows: TGTGCCATCAGTGAACTAGCGGGTAATGAGCAGTTCTTC. It specifies CAISELAGNEQFF.

The chain is built from TRBV19 and TRBJ1-5; D is unclear. V lost 7 bases, J lost 7 bases, and 14 bases lay in between. In germline, CDR1 is LNHDA, CDR2 SQIVND (reference sequence). The length of the CDR3 is 13 residues. As DNA, the CDR3 is TGTGCCAGTATGGTGGGCGTGAGACAGCCCCAGCATTTT. This gives the protein CASMVGVRQPQHF.

The chain recombines TRBV19 with TRBJ1-2, with D uncertain. V was pared by 6 bases and J by 2 bases, with 13 bases between. Germline assignment: CDR1 LNHDA and CDR2 SQIVND (reference sequence). This CDR3 is 14 amino acids long. The CDR3 region has the DNA TGTGCCAGTAGCCCCAAACAAAAGAACTATGGCTACACCTTC. As protein: CASSPKQKNYGYTF. The entire variable domain, with the rest obtained from reference TRBV19 and TRBJ1-2, is as follows: DGGITQSPKYLFRKEGQNVTLSCEQNLNHDAMYWYRQDPGQGLRLIYYSQIVNDFQKGDIAEGYSVSREKKESFPLTVTSAQKNPTAFYLCASSPKQKNYGYTFGSGTRLTVV.

The J gene is TRBJ1-3, the V gene TRBV5-4; 9 bases are a match to TRBD1. The germline V gene has CDR1 SGHNT and CDR2 YYREEE (reference sequence). V lost 2 bases, J lost 4 bases, and 4 bases stayed unmatched. The CDR3 runs to 15 residues. CDR3 sequence reads: CASSFNRGLGNTIYF. As DNA, the CDR3 is TGTGCCAGCAGCTTCAACAGGGGGCTCGGAAACACCATATATTTT.

V and J are TRBV9 and TRBJ2-1, with TRBD2 identical over 15 bases. The CDR3 has 17 amino acids. CDR1 SGDLS and CDR2 YYNGEE come from the germline V gene. V lost 4 bases to trimming and J lost 2 bases; unmatched junction nucleotides: 4. CDR3 nucleotides: TGTGCCAGCAGCACGGGACTAGCGGGGGGTACCTACAATGAGCAGTTCTTC. Its protein is CASSTGLAGGTYNEQFF. The entire variable domain, with the rest obtained from reference TRBV9 and TRBJ2-1, is as follows: DSGVTQTPKHLITATGQRVTLRCSPRSGDLSVYWYQQSLDQGLQFLIQYYNGEERAKGNILERFSAQQFPDLHSELNLSSLELGDSALYFCASSTGLAGGTYNEQFFGPGTRLTVL.

As for this clone: At one end, the junction sequence differs from germline, possibly due to a read error. The chain uses TRBV7-9 and TRBJ2-7, with no clear D. From germline, CDR1 is SEHNR and CDR2 FQNEAQ (reference sequence). This CDR3 has 12 residues. The CDR3 spells CSSSSNQRKQYF. CDR3 coding DNA: TGTTCCAGCAGCTCTAATCAGAGGAAGCAGTACTTC.

V usage is TRBV2 and J usage is TRBJ2-5; no clear D. The germline gives CDR1 SNHLY, CDR2 FYNNEI. Trimming took 3 bases from V and 7 from J, leaving 15 bases between them. This CDR3 spans 14 amino acids. The CDR3 here is CASSESTPAGTQYF. Written as DNA, the CDR3 is TGTGCCAGCAGTGAGAGTACTCCCGCCGGGACCCAGTACTTC.

The genes are TRBV12-5 and TRBJ1-1; 8 nucleotides agree with TRBD1. CDR3 length equals 20 residues. Looked up from germline, CDR1 is LGHNT and CDR2 is FRNRAP. The V segment lost 3 bases and the J segment 0 bases; nucleotides outside the gene matches: 18. CDR3 residues: CASGLLRGGRGLPMNTEAFF. DNA of the CDR3: TGTGCTAGTGGTTTATTAAGGGGGGGCAGGGGGCTACCAATGAACACTGAAGCTTTCTTT.

The genes are TRBV5-8 and TRBJ1-5; D call uncertain. V gave up 1 base and J gave up 4 bases, with 6 bases separating them. This CDR3 is 13 amino acids long. Germline assignment: CDR1 SGHTS and CDR2 YDEGEE. CDR3 region: CASSLTDNQPQHF. Here the CDR3 DNA reads TGTGCCAGCAGCTTGACAGATAATCAGCCCCAGCATTTT.

The V and J genes are TRBV5-5 and TRBJ1-4, with D unclear. Trimming cost V 4 bases and J 4 bases, with 8 bases left between them. The CDR3 length is 13 residues. CDR1 SGHKS and CDR2 YYEKEE come from the germline V gene (reference sequence). Here the CDR3 DNA reads TGTGCCAGCAGCCTAAGCCTTAATGAAAAACTGTTTTTT. The encoded protein is CASSLSLNEKLFF.

This rearrangement joins TRBV4-1 to TRBJ2-1; the D gene is possibly TRBD2 (6 bases). Looked up from germline, CDR1 is MGHRA and CDR2 is YSYEKL. The CDR3 length is 17 residues. Trimming left V 0 bases short and J 5 bases short, with 17 bases between. CDR3 region: CASSQDWMGLPNNEQFF. The CDR3 bases are TGCGCCAGCAGCCAAGATTGGATGGGACTGCCAAACAATGAGCAGTTCTTC.

The chain recombines TRBV5-1 with TRBJ1-1; D not resolved. Looked up from germline, CDR1 is SGHRS and CDR2 is YFSETQ. V gave up 4 bases and J gave up 7 bases, with 11 bases separating them. This CDR3 is 12 amino acids long. CDR3 amino acids: CASSLGSGEAFF. The CDR3 DNA is TGCGCCAGCAGCCTAGGGAGTGGTGAAGCTTTCTTT.

The V and J genes are TRBV2 and TRBJ2-7; the match to TRBD2 covers 8 bases. CDR3 length: 14 residues. V shed 7 bases and J 7 bases; nucleotides not matched to a gene: 12. Per the germline V gene, CDR1 is SNHLY and CDR2 is FYNNEI. This CDR3 reads CASKRAGALREQYF. CDR3 sequence (DNA): TGTGCCAGCAAACGAGCGGGAGCTTTGCGGGAGCAGTACTTC.

The chain has TRBV11-3 and TRBJ1-1; the D gene is possibly TRBD1 (6 bases). This CDR3 region has 15 residues. Trimming left V 5 bases short and J 8 bases short, with 21 bases between. CDR1 and CDR2 from the germline V gene are SGHNT and YENEEA. DNA of the CDR3: TGTGCCAGCAGCCCCACCTTGGGGGGGCTGTCCGAAGCTTTCTTT. Encoded protein: CASSPTLGGLSEAFF.

V and J are TRBV15 and TRBJ1-1, with D maybe TRBD1 (6 bases). V gave up 0 bases and J gave up 7 bases, with 12 bases separating them. The CDR3 runs to 14 residues. Per the germline V gene, CDR1 is LNHNV and CDR2 is YYDKDF (reference sequence). Here the CDR3 DNA reads TGTGCCACCAGCAGAGAATCGACAGGTTTTGAAGCTTTCTTT. It yields the protein CATSRESTGFEAFF. Supplemented by reference TRBV15 and TRBJ1-1, the full variable domain reads DAMVIQNPRYQVTQFGKPVTLSCSQTLNHNVMYWYQQKSSQAPKLLFHYYDKDFNNEADTPDNFQSRRPNTSFCFLDIRSPGLGDTAMYLCATSRESTGFEAFFGQGTRLTVV.

V gene TRBV5-1 combines with J gene TRBJ2-7, with 9 bases aligning to TRBD1. J was trimmed by 9 bases and V by 0 bases; bases with no gene match: 13. The length of the CDR3 is 16 residues. The V gene's germline CDR1 is SGHRS and CDR2 YFSETQ. The CDR3 sequence is CASSLEGWDREVGQYF. CDR3 DNA: TGCGCCAGCAGCTTGGAAGGTTGGGACAGGGAGGTTGGGCAGTACTTC.

The chain is built from TRBV13 and TRBJ2-5, with TRBD2 identical over 13 bases. The ends lost 5 bases at V and 4 bases at J; junction bases unmatched: 1. Germline V gene sequence: CDR1 PRHDT, CDR2 FYEKMQ (reference sequence). The CDR3 contains 14 residues. CDR3 amino acids: CASSRTSGRETQYF. CDR3 DNA sequence: TGTGCCAGCAGCCGGACTAGCGGGAGAGAGACCCAGTACTTC.

The CDR3 nucleotides are TGTGCCAGCCCAGCGGGGGGTCCGAACACCGGGGAGCTGTTTTTT. It translates to CASPAGGPNTGELFF. V gene TRBV7-9 combines with J gene TRBJ2-2; 9 nucleotides align to TRBD2. Trimming took 8 bases from V and 0 from J; bases not matched to a gene: 4. The CDR3 runs 15 residues. The V gene's germline CDR1 is SEHNR and CDR2 FQNEAQ (reference sequence).

The V gene is TRBV29-1, the J gene TRBJ1-5, with D unresolved. This CDR3 has 14 amino acids. CDR1 SQVTM and CDR2 ANQGSEA come from the germline V gene. Trimming removed 5 bases at V and 0 bases at J, with 11 bases between. This chain's CDR3 is CSVLSEGSNQPQHF. In DNA, the CDR3 is TGCAGCGTTCTTTCGGAGGGTAGCAATCAGCCCCAGCATTTT.

V gene TRBV5-1 combines with J gene TRBJ2-7, with 9 bases fitting TRBD2. Germline V CDR1 and CDR2: SGHRS, YFSETQ. CDR3 length: 19 residues. J lost 1 base, V lost 1 base, and 15 bases had no gene match. CDR3 DNA sequence: TGCGCCAGCAGCTTGTATAGAGGTAGCGGGGGCCGTATTTCCTACGAGCAGTACTTC. Translated: CASSLYRGSGGRISYEQYF.

V gene TRBV6-5 combines with J gene TRBJ1-1; D is unresolved. CDR1 MNHEY and CDR2 SVGAGI come from the germline V gene. Deletions cut 7 bases from V and 2 bases from J, with 11 bases between. The CDR3 consists of 13 residues. Written as DNA, the CDR3 is TGTGCCAGCAACCGAGAGGGAAACACTGAAGCTTTCTTT. Residues: CASNREGNTEAFF.

The genes are TRBV6-5 and TRBJ2-3; 8 nucleotides agree with TRBD2. The CDR3 extends over 16 amino acids. Per germline, CDR1 MNHEY and CDR2 SVGAGI. Trimming cost V 2 bases and J 0 bases; bases outside gene matches: 4. CDR3 sequence reads: CASSYNGGGSTDTQYF. CDR3 DNA: TGTGCCAGCAGTTACAATGGCGGGGGGAGCACAGATACGCAGTATTTT.

The chain combines TRBV7-8 with TRBJ2-7; D is perhaps TRBD2 (6 bases). Germline V CDR1 and CDR2: SGHVS, FQNEAQ. V gave up 4 bases and J gave up 9 bases, with 19 bases separating them. The CDR3 is 14 residues long. The CDR3 reads CASSSDRAEGTQYF. The CDR3 region has the DNA TGTGCCAGCAGCTCCGACCGGGCGGAGGGAACGCAGTACTTC.

The V gene is TRBV7-6, the J gene TRBJ1-1; D perhaps matches TRBD1 (5 bases). Germline CDR1 is SGHVS and CDR2 is FNYEAQ. Trimming stripped 5 bases from V and 4 bases from J, with 11 bases between. The CDR3 contains 13 residues. CDR3: CASSLRVATEAFF. In DNA, the CDR3 is TGTGCCAGCAGCCTCAGGGTGGCCACTGAAGCTTTCTTT. Complete variable domain (other parts from reference TRBV7-6 and TRBJ1-1): GAGVSQSPRYKVTKRGQDVALRCDPISGHVSLYWYRQALGQGPEFLTYFNYEAQQDKSGLPNDRFSAERPEGSISTLTIQRTEQRDSAMYRCASSLRVATEAFFGQGTRLTVV.